These T cell receptor beta chains were read from a single sample in a study of human T cells and chemical hapten exposure. MiXCR was run by TCRdb on the RACE reads, yielding one entry per CDR3 protein. The table has 75,000 to 100,000 distinct CDR3 sequences, 7.5% to 10% seen once; the top ten hold more than 2%. Sequenced material: whole blood, taken in connection with sensitization to the hapten diphenylcyclopropenone (DPC). These receptors all stem from a woman in her forties with alopecia areata. Some clones in this sample may be carry-over from other donors' samples. Each CDR3 is given with its conserved first and last residue. D genes are given only for firm matches. Rows give clone size only sometimes, using once, few, many, or a class for an expanded clone.

J: TRBJ2-3; size: many; D: TRBD2; V: TRBV3-1; CDR3: CASSPRLAGGADTQYF
J: TRBJ2-6; size: many; D: -; V: TRBV5-4; CDR3: CASSSGTLSNSGANVLTF
J: TRBJ1-6; size: few; D: -; V: TRBV7-8; CDR3: CASSLDPIPYNSPLHF
J: TRBJ2-1; size: many; D: -; V: TRBV7-3; CDR3: CASSFDPTGEQFF
J: TRBJ2-1; size: -; D: -; V: TRBV10-3; CDR3: CAISVEKREQFF
J: TRBJ2-6; size: many; D: -; V: TRBV27; CDR3: CASSSFGGTPGANVLTF
J: TRBJ2-2; size: many; D: TRBD2; V: TRBV29-1; CDR3: CSVDWTSGNTGELFF
J: TRBJ1-4; size: -; D: TRBD1; V: TRBV20-1; CDR3: CSASRNTGEGVEKLFF
J: TRBJ1-3; size: few; D: -; V: TRBV11-2; CDR3: CASSFVRDTIYF
J: TRBJ2-3; size: -; D: TRBD2; V: TRBV19; CDR3: CASSLAATDTQYF
J: TRBJ2-4; size: -; D: -; V: TRBV28; CDR3: CASRRTGAKNIQYF
J: TRBJ2-1; size: -; D: -; V: TRBV20-1; CDR3: CSAHLPGGNEQFF
J: TRBJ1-2; size: many; D: -; V: TRBV7-9; CDR3: CASSRFTGTKGYTF
J: TRBJ2-1; size: -; D: TRBD2; V: TRBV19; CDR3: CATGKTSGVNEQFF
J: TRBJ2-6; size: many; D: TRBD1; V: TRBV5-1; CDR3: CASSPRWDSSGANVLTF
J: TRBJ1-5; size: few; D: -; V: TRBV7-9; CDR3: CASSSDSYQPQHF
J: TRBJ1-5; size: many; D: -; V: TRBV20-1; CDR3: CSASSWGRLVSNQPQHF
J: TRBJ2-1; size: many; D: -; V: TRBV7-9; CDR3: CGVFSSDLGQFF
J: TRBJ2-6; size: many; D: -; V: TRBV27; CDR3: CASSLGALLSGANVLTF
J: TRBJ2-7; size: many; D: TRBD2; V: TRBV28; CDR3: CASNSGRAHEQYF
J: TRBJ1-5; size: many; D: -; V: TRBV2; CDR3: CASSSQLSNQPQHF
J: TRBJ2-7; size: -; D: -; V: TRBV27; CDR3: CASSLSYWDEQYF
J: TRBJ2-2; size: few; D: -; V: TRBV5-1; CDR3: CASSDFNTGELFF
J: TRBJ2-1; size: few; D: -; V: TRBV7-3; CDR3: CASSLEGGNEQFF
J: TRBJ2-7; size: few; D: TRBD1; V: TRBV19; CDR3: CASSAGGTGFYEQYF
J: TRBJ2-1; size: -; D: -; V: TRBV3-1; CDR3: CASSQDYQRAYNEQFF
J: TRBJ2-7; size: few; D: TRBD2; V: TRBV29-1; CDR3: CSVAPGTSGSEQYF